This T cell receptor beta chain was sequenced during a study of esophageal squamous cell carcinoma under preoperative chemotherapy. Study-wide findings and caveats: Tumor-infiltrating lymphocytes showed no significant post-chemotherapy TCR diversity increase, unlike peripheral T cells. Clonal contraction, more than amplification, hit abundant clones after paclitaxel-nedaplatin.

Each CDR3 protein gets one entry after TCRdb re-called the PCR reads with MiXCR. The table lists roughly 18,000 distinct CDR3 sequences, around 42% of them singletons. Worth noting for this clonotype: Its antigen is not identified.

V gave up 2 bases and J gave up 2 bases; unmatched junction bases: 2. Germline lookup yields CDR1 DFQATT and CDR2 SNEGSKA (reference sequence). The CDR3 contains 13 residues. The time point here: after preoperative PTX-NDP chemotherapy. Patients received paclitaxel-nedaplatin as preoperative chemotherapy before surgery. The origin of this receptor is a human donor with esophageal squamous cell carcinoma. The donor label of this sample is uncertain. This sequence joins TRBV20-1 and TRBJ2-7; 8 bases agree with TRBD2. Sampling took place from a patient given preoperative chemotherapy. In DNA, the CDR3 is TGCAGTGCTAGACGAGCGGGAGCCTACGAGCAGTACTTC. This codes for CSARRAGAYEQYF.